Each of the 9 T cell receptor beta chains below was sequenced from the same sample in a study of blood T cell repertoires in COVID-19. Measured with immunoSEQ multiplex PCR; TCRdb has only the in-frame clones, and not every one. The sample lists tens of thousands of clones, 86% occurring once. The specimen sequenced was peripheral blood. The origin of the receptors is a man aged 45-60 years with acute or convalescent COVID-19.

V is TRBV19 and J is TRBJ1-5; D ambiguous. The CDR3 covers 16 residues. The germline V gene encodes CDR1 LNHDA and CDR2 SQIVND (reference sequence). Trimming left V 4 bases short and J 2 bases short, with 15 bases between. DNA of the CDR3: TGTGCCAGTAGTACCCAGAGGAGGGTTCGCAATCAGCCCCAGCATTTT. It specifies CASSTQRRVRNQPQHF.

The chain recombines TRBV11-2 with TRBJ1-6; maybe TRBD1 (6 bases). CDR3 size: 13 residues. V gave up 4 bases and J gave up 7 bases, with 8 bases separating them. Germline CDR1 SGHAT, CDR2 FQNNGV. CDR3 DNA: TGTGCCAGCAGCTGGGGGCAGAATTCACCCCTCCACTTT. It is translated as CASSWGQNSPLHF.

CDR3 nucleotide sequence: TGTGCCAGCAGCTTAGGGGACAGGGTGAACTATGGCTACACCTTC. This codes for CASSLGDRVNYGYTF. The rearrangement uses TRBV7-9 and TRBJ1-2; 9 nucleotides line up with TRBD1. Germline V gives CDR1 SEHNR, CDR2 FQNEAQ (reference sequence). The CDR3 totals 15 residues. Trimming removed 1 base from V and 2 bases from J; junction bases left unmatched: 2.

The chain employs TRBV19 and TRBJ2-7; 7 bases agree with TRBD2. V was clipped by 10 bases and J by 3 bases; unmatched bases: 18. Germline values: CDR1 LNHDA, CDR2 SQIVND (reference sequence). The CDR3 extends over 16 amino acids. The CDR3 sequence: CATKPSRGREVYEQYF. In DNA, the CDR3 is TGTGCCACCAAACCCTCCCGCGGGAGAGAAGTCTACGAGCAGTACTTC.

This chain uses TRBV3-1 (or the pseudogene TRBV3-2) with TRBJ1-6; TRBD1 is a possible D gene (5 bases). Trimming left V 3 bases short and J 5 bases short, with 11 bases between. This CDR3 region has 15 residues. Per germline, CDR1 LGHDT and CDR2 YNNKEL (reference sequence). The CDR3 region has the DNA TGTGCCAGCAGCCAGATGACAGATAATAATTCACCCCTCCACTTT. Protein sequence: CASSQMTDNNSPLHF.

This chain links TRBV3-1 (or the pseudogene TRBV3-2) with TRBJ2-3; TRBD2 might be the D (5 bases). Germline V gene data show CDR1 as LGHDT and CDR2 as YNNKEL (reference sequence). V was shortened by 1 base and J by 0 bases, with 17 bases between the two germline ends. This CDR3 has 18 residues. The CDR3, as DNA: TGTGCCAGCAGCCAAGGTTTCCTAGCCTTGGGGAGCACAGATACGCAGTATTTT. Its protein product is CASSQGFLALGSTDTQYF.

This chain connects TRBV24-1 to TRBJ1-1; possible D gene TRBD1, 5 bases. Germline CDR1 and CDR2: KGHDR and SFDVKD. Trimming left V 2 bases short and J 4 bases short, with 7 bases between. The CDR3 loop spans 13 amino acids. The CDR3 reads CATSDWQGTEAFF. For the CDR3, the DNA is TGTGCCACCAGTGATTGGCAGGGCACTGAAGCTTTCTTT.

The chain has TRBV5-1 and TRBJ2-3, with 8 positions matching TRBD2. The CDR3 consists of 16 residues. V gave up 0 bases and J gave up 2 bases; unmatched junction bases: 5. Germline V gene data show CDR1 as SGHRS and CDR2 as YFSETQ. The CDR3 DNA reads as TGCGCCAGCAGCTTGGGGCGGGGGGCGGACACAGATACGCAGTATTTT. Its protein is CASSLGRGADTDTQYF.

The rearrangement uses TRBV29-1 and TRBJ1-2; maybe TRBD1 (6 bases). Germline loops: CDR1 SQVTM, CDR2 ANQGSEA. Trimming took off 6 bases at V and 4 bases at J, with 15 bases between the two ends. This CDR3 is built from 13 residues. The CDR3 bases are TGCAGCGTGGGGGCAGGAACTCTCTATGGCTACACCTTC. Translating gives CSVGAGTLYGYTF.